This T cell receptor beta chain was captured by sequencing in a study of cytomegalovirus exposure and HLA in healthy donors. It was with 60 Vbeta and 13 Jbeta primers that the PCR ran. The assay was immunoSEQ multiplex PCR, and TCRdb's table has in-frame clones only and misses some. The sample holds some 180,000 clones; over 80% are singletons and the top ten take about 2.2%. General study results and limits: With further analysis later on, most CMV-associated TCR beta chains appeared HLA-restricted. TCR beta V- and J-gene trimming was later associated with a missense DCLRE1C variant.

As for this clone: Its antigen is still unknown.

The CDR3 loop spans 11 amino acids. V was shortened by 0 bases and J by 7 bases, with 7 bases between the two germline ends. Germline CDR1 GTSNPN, CDR2 SVGIG (reference sequence). The gene calls are TRBV30 and TRBJ2-7; maybe TRBD1 (6 bases). Sequencing used PBMCs. The receptor was derived from a male donor in good health and CMV-seronegative. The CDR3 reads CAWSVQGEQYF. DNA for the CDR3: TGTGCCTGGAGTGTACAGGGAGAGCAGTACTTC.